These T cell receptor beta chains were read from a single sample in a study of human T cells and chemical hapten exposure. Each CDR3 protein gets one entry after TCRdb re-called the RACE reads with MiXCR. The data contain about 82,000 distinct CDR3 sequences, less than 8% of them seen just once; the ten biggest clones take up 1.3%. Sequences were derived from whole blood, sampled in connection with sensitization to the hapten diphenylcyclopropenone (DPC). Receptors originate from a woman aged 25 to 39 with alopecia areata. Some clones in this sample may be carry-over from other donors' samples. Each CDR3 is given with its conserved first and last residue. D genes are given only for firm matches. Clone size is not always given. Where it is, it says once, few, many or a class for expanded clones.

clone_size	v_call	j_call	d_call	cdr3_nt	cdr3_aa
many	TRBV12-3/TRBV12-4	TRBJ2-1	-	TGTGCCAGCAGTCCCCGCGGGTTCTCCTACAATGAGCAGTTCTTC	CASSPRGFSYNEQFF
-	TRBV12-3/TRBV12-4	TRBJ2-1	TRBD1	TGTGCCAGCAGTCAGGGACAGGGGTACAATGAGCAGTTCTTC	CASSQGQGYNEQFF
many	TRBV29-1	TRBJ2-1	TRBD2	TGCAGCGTTGCCGGACTAGCGGGGGGGCAGGTGAGGTCCTACAATGAGCAGTTCTTC	CSVAGLAGGQVRSYNEQFF
-	TRBV18	TRBJ1-4	-	TGTGCCAGCTCAAGCATCCCGAAAAAAGAAAAACTGTTTTTT	CASSSIPKKEKLFF
many	TRBV10-2	TRBJ2-5	-	TGCGCCAGCAGTCCCCCATTTAGCAGGGAGACCCAGTACTTC	CASSPPFSRETQYF
many	TRBV5-4	TRBJ2-5	TRBD1	TGTGCCAGCAGCTTTCAGGGGGCCTCAGAGACCCAGTACTTC	CASSFQGASETQYF
many	TRBV11-2	TRBJ2-7	TRBD1	TGTGCCAGCAGCTTAGTGTGGACAGGGAGTTACGAGCAGTACTTC	CASSLVWTGSYEQYF
many	TRBV5-1	TRBJ1-1	-	TGCGCCAGCAGCTTGAATGCCCAATTGAACACTGAAGCTTTCTTT	CASSLNAQLNTEAFF
-	TRBV12-3/TRBV12-4	TRBJ2-6	-	TGTGCCAGCAGTCAAAGGGGGGCTGGGGCCAACGTCCTGACTTTC	CASSQRGAGANVLTF
many	TRBV20-1	TRBJ1-6	-	TGCAGTGCTAGAGATCCTCTAACAGGGACTTTTGCTAATTCACCCCTCCACTTT	CSARDPLTGTFANSPLHF
-	TRBV7-9	TRBJ1-1	-	TGTGCCAGCAGCTTAGACGGACTGGGGACCCCTATGAACACTGAAGCTTTCTTT	CASSLDGLGTPMNTEAFF
many	TRBV7-2	TRBJ1-1	TRBD1	TGTGCCAGCAGCTCGACAGGGGGCACCACTGAAGCTTTCTTT	CASSSTGGTTEAFF
many	TRBV5-8	TRBJ2-2	TRBD2	TGTGCCAGCCCACCGGCTAGCGGAAACACCGGGGAGCTGTTTTTT	CASPPASGNTGELFF
-	TRBV5-4	TRBJ2-1	-	TGTGCCAGCAGCTCTTTCCGGGGGCTAATGGATGAGCAGTTCTTC	CASSSFRGLMDEQFF
many	TRBV18	TRBJ1-1	-	TGTGCCAGCTCACGCTTCTCAGGGTCGGACACTGAAGCTTTCTTT	CASSRFSGSDTEAFF
-	TRBV10-3	TRBJ2-3	-	TGTGCCAGCCTTGAGCTGAGCACAGATACGCAGTATTTT	CASLELSTDTQYF
many	TRBV20-1	TRBJ2-5	-	TGCAGTGCTAGAGAGGGGGCGAAGTCCGGGACCCAGTACTTC	CSAREGAKSGTQYF
many	TRBV18	TRBJ1-1	-	TGTGCCAGCTCACCGGGTTTGATGAGTATGAACACTGAAGCTTTCTTT	CASSPGLMSMNTEAFF
few	TRBV20-1	TRBJ1-1	TRBD1	TGCAGTGCCGATACAGGGGCGGGGACCTCCATGAACACTGAAGCTTTCTTT	CSADTGAGTSMNTEAFF
many	TRBV25-1	TRBJ2-7	-	TGTGCCAGCAGTGAGGGGGGTCGGTCGACCTACGAGCAGTACTTC	CASSEGGRSTYEQYF
-	TRBV19	TRBJ2-2	-	TGTGCCAGTAGTATAGTGGAGTGGACCACCGGGGAGCTGTTTTTT	CASSIVEWTTGELFF
many	TRBV12-3/TRBV12-4	TRBJ2-3	TRBD1	TGTGCCAGCAGTTTTGACAGGGGCACAGATACGCAGTATTTT	CASSFDRGTDTQYF
few	TRBV6-2/TRBV6-3	TRBJ2-1	-	TGTGCCAGCAGAGCCGCGGGGAAATCCTACAATGAGCAGTTCTTC	CASRAAGKSYNEQFF
many	TRBV10-2	TRBJ2-5	-	TGCGCCAGCAATAACGGACCGGGGGAGACCCAGTACTTC	CASNNGPGETQYF
-	TRBV5-5	TRBJ1-5	-	TGTGCCAGCAGCTTGGCCAGCTCCAATCAGCCCCAGCATTTT	CASSLASSNQPQHF
many	TRBV12-3/TRBV12-4	TRBJ2-1	-	TGTGCCAGCAGTTTGGGCTCAGGCGAAGACGGGCAGTTCTTC	CASSLGSGEDGQFF
many	TRBV7-3	TRBJ2-5	TRBD2	TGTGCCAGCAGCTACCGACTAGCGGAGACCCAGTACTTC	CASSYRLAETQYF
many	TRBV2	TRBJ1-4	-	TGTGCCAGCAGTGCTCTGGCAACTAATGAAAAACTGTTTTTT	CASSALATNEKLFF
many	TRBV10-3	TRBJ1-1	TRBD1	TGTGCCATCAGTGAGTCCGGGACAGGGAGACCAGAAGCTTTCTTT	CAISESGTGRPEAFF
many	TRBV25-1	TRBJ2-5	-	TGTGCCAGCGGGGAGACCCAGTACTTC	CASGETQYF
few	TRBV20-1	TRBJ2-7	TRBD2	TGCAGTGCTTGGCAAAGACTAGCGGGCACCTACGAGCAGTACTTC	CSAWQRLAGTYEQYF
many	TRBV11-2	TRBJ1-1	-	TGTGCCAGCAGCTTATTCGGTCGAAAAGAAGCTTTCTTT	CASSLFGRKEAFF
many	TRBV5-5	TRBJ2-3	TRBD2	TGTGCCAGCAGCTTGGGACTAGCGGGGGGGACCTTCGATACGCAGTATTTT	CASSLGLAGGTFDTQYF
many	TRBV3-1	TRBJ2-5	-	TGTGCCAGCAGCCAAGGACTCGGGGTGGAGACCCAGTACTTC	CASSQGLGVETQYF
many	TRBV6-5	TRBJ2-6	TRBD2	TGTGCCAGCAGCCCCGGGAGGTTTCCAAGCTCTGGGGCCAACGTCCTGACTTTC	CASSPGRFPSSGANVLTF
many	TRBV20-1	TRBJ2-7	TRBD2	TGCAGTGCACGCCGGGGGGGCCAGTACGAGCAGTACTTC	CSARRGGQYEQYF
many	TRBV27	TRBJ2-5	-	TGTGCCAGCAGTTCCCGGGCGCAAGAGACCCAGTACTTC	CASSSRAQETQYF
-	TRBV3-1	TRBJ1-3	-	TGTGCCAGCAGCCAAGAAGGTCTGCTCTCTGGAAACACCATATATTTT	CASSQEGLLSGNTIYF
-	TRBV29-1	TRBJ1-1	-	TGCAGCGGCAAGCAGACTATGAACACTGAAGCTTTCTTT	CSGKQTMNTEAFF
few	TRBV7-9	TRBJ1-3	-	TGTGCCAGCACCTGGGGGTCTAGCTCTGGAAACACCATATATTTT	CASTWGSSSGNTIYF
few	TRBV7-9	TRBJ2-7	-	TGTGCCAGCAGCCTCATGGGGGGCGAGAGAACCTACGAGCAGTACTTC	CASSLMGGERTYEQYF
many	TRBV11-2	TRBJ1-5	-	TGTGCCAGCAGTAGTAGGGGCAATCAGCCCCAGCATTTT	CASSSRGNQPQHF
-	TRBV7-2	TRBJ1-3	-	TGTGCCAGCAGCTTTTGGCAGGGCTCTGGAAACACCATATATTTT	CASSFWQGSGNTIYF
-	TRBV15	TRBJ2-5	TRBD2	TGTGCCACCAGCAGAGGAACTAGCGGGGGAGGGGAGACCCAGTACTTC	CATSRGTSGGGETQYF
-	TRBV10-3	TRBJ1-6	-	TGTGCCATCGGACCGGGGACCGATAATTCACCCCTCCACTTT	CAIGPGTDNSPLHF
many	TRBV18	TRBJ2-3	-	TGTGCCAGCTCACCAGTTGTAGGGATTGGCACAGATACGCAGTATTTT	CASSPVVGIGTDTQYF
few	TRBV29-1	TRBJ2-1	TRBD1	TGCAGCGCTGCCCGGTCCCCAGGGGGCAATGAGCAGTTCTTC	CSAARSPGGNEQFF
many	TRBV5-1	TRBJ1-1	-	TGCGCCAGCAGCGGGGCGCTAAGGAACACTGAAGCTTTCTTT	CASSGALRNTEAFF
few	TRBV20-1	TRBJ2-3	-	TGCAGTGCCCAGGACTACTCTAGCACAGATACGCAGTATTTT	CSAQDYSSTDTQYF
-	TRBV19	TRBJ2-7	-	TGTGCCAGTAGTATGGAGTCCGAGCAGTACTTC	CASSMESEQYF
-	TRBV12-3/TRBV12-4	TRBJ1-1	-	TGTGCCAGCAGCCCTATCATGAACACTGAAGCTTTCTTT	CASSPIMNTEAFF
few	TRBV7-9	TRBJ1-1	TRBD1	TGTGCCAGCAGCCCTAGACAGGGGTCTCAAATATCTGAAGCTTTCTTT	CASSPRQGSQISEAFF
many	TRBV20-1	TRBJ1-1	-	TGCAGTGCCCCCGCGCCGGGCCGAGGCGCTGAAGCTTTCTTT	CSAPAPGRGAEAFF